Below, one TCR beta chain is given with its context. Its antigen is as yet unknown. This sample is drawn from a study of cytomegalovirus exposure and HLA in healthy donors. The PCR contained 60 Vbeta and 13 Jbeta primers. TCRdb's copy holds only in-frame clones and misses some; the assay was immunoSEQ multiplex PCR. Among roughly 170,000 clones listed, about three quarters were seen once. Study-wide results and limits: Roughly uniform sequencing depth across donors was assumed, possibly incorrectly.

The receptor was derived from a girl under 18 in good health and CMV-seronegative. Sequences were obtained from PBMCs.

The CDR3 bases are TGTGCCAGCACCTCCCCCACAGGGGCAAAGTACACTGAAGCTTTCTTT. Protein: CASTSPTGAKYTEAFF. The rearrangement joins TRBV2 to TRBJ1-1, with 7 positions matching TRBD1. V shed 7 bases, J shed 3 bases, and the junction held 14 bases outside the gene matches. The CDR3 extends over 16 amino acids. Germline V gene data show CDR1 as SNHLY and CDR2 as FYNNEI.